One sample yielded the 3 T cell receptor beta chains listed below, sequenced in a study of shared clonotypes between healthy human individuals. Sequenced by immunoSEQ multiplex PCR; TCRdb stores in-frame clones only, minus some. The sample holds 400,000 or so clones, approximately 97% seen once. The sample was memory CD8+ T cells sorted from blood. Subset in this sample: CD45RO+ cells pooled with CCR7-negative TemRA cells. The receptors were sampled from a man under 40 in good health.

In this sample, this clone turned up once. This chain links TRBV27 with TRBJ1-4, with D perhaps matching TRBD1 (5 bases). The V gene's germline CDR1 is MNHEY and CDR2 SMNVEV (reference sequence). Trimming stripped 2 bases from V and 7 bases from J, with 5 bases between. The CDR3 extends over 12 amino acids. The CDR3 nucleotides are TGTGCCAGCAGTTTAAGGGGTGAAAAACTGTTTTTT. Translated, it gives CASSLRGEKLFF.

The V call is TRBV28, the J call TRBJ1-5; 8 bases align to TRBD1. V lost 8 bases and J lost 0; bases outside the gene matches: 12. Germline V gives CDR1 MDHEN, CDR2 SYDVKM. CDR3 size: 17 residues. The CDR3 sequence is CASVFRTGTYSNQPQHF. CDR3 sequence (DNA): TGTGCCAGCGTTTTTCGGACAGGGACGTATAGCAATCAGCCCCAGCATTTT.

This chain uses TRBV4-1 with TRBJ1-1; D gene ambiguous. The CDR3 has 11 amino acids. Trimming pared 1 base from V and 10 bases from J, leaving 7 bases between. CDR1 and CDR2 from the germline V gene are MGHRA and YSYEKL. The CDR3 loop reads CASSQGVRAFF. CDR3 sequence (DNA): TGCGCCAGCAGCCAAGGGGTTAGAGCTTTCTTT.